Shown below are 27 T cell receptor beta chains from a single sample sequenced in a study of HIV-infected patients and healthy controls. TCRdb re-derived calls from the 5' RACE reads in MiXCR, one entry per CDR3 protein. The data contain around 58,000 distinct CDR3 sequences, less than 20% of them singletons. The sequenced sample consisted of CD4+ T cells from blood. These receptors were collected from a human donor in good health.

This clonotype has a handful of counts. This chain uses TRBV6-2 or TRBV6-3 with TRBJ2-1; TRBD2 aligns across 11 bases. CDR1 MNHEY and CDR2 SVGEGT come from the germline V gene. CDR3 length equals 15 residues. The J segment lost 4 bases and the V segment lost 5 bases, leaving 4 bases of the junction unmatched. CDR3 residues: CASSPGTSGYNEQFF. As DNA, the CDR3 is TGTGCCAGCAGTCCCGGGACTAGCGGATACAATGAGCAGTTCTTC.

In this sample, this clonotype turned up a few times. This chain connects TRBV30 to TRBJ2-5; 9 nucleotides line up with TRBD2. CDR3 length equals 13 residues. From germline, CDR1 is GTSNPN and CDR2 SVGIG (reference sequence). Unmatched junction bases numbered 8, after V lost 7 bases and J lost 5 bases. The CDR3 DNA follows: TGTGCCTATGCCGTAGCGGGGGAGGAGACCCAGTACTTC. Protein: CAYAVAGEETQYF. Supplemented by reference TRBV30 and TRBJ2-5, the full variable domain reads SQTIHQWPATLVQPVGSPLSLECTVEGTSNPNLYWYRQAAGRGLQLLFYSVGIGQISSEVPQNLSASRPQDRQFILSSKKLLLSDSGFYLCAYAVAGEETQYFGPGTRLLVL.

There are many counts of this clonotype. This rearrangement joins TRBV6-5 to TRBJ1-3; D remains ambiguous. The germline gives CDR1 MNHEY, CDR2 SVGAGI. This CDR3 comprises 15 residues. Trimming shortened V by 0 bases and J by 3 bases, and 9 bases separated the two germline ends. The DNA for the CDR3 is TGTGCCAGCAGTTACTCAGGTGAAATTGGAAACACCATATATTTT. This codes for CASSYSGEIGNTIYF.

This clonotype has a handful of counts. The CDR3: CASSQSHPSGRDIQYF. CDR3 bases: TGCGCCAGCAGTCAATCTCATCCGAGCGGGAGGGACATTCAGTACTTC. The V gene is TRBV23-1, the J gene TRBJ2-4, with 10 bases aligning to TRBD2. TRBV23-1 is an open reading frame whose function is uncertain. The CDR3 is 16 residues long. V trimming: 0 bases; J trimming: 8 bases; junction bases outside the gene matches: 7.

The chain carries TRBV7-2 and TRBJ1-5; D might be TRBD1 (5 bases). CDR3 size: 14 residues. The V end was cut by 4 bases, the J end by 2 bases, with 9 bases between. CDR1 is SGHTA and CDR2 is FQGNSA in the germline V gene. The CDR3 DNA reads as TGTGCCAGCAGCTACCGGGACGGCAATCAGCCCCAGCATTTT. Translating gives CASSYRDGNQPQHF.

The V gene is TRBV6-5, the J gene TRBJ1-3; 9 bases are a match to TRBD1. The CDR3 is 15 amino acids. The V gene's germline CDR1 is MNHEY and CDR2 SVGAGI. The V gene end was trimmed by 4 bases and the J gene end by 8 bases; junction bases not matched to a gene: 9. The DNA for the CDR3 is TGTGCCAGCAGTTTCACAGGGGGCAAGGTTGACACCATATATTTT. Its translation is CASSFTGGKVDTIYF.

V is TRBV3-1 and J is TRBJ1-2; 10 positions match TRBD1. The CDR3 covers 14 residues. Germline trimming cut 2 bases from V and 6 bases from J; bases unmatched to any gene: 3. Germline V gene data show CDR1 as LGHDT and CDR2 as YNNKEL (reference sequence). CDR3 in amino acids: CASSQQTGGDGYTF. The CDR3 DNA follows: TGTGCCAGCAGCCAACAGACAGGGGGCGATGGCTACACCTTC.

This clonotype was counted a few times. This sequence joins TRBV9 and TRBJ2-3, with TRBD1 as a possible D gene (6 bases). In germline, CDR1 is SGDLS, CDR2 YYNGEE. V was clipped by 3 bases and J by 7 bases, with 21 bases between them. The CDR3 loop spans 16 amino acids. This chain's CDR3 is CASSGLGQRKTNTQYF. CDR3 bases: TGTGCCAGCAGCGGGCTTGGACAGAGAAAAACCAATACGCAGTATTTT.

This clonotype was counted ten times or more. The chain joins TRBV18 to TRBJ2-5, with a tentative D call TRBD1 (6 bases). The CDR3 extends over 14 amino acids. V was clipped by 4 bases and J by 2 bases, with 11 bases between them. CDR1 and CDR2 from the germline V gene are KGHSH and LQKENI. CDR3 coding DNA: TGTGCCAGCTCACGTTATGGACAGCAAGAGACCCAGTACTTC. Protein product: CASSRYGQQETQYF.

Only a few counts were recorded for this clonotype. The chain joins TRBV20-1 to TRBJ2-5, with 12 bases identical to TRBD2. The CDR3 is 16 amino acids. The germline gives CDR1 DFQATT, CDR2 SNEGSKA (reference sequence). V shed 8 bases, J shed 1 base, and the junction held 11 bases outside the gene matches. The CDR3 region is CSSWLAGGPGQETQYF. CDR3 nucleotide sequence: TGCAGTTCCTGGCTAGCGGGGGGGCCGGGCCAAGAGACCCAGTACTTC.

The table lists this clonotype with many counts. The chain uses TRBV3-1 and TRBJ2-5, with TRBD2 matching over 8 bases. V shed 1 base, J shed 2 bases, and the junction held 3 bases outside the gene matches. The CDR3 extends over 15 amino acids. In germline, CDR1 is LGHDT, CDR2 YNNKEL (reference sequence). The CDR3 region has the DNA TGTGCCAGCAGCCAAGGACTAGCGCCACAAGAGACCCAGTACTTC. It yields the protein CASSQGLAPQETQYF.

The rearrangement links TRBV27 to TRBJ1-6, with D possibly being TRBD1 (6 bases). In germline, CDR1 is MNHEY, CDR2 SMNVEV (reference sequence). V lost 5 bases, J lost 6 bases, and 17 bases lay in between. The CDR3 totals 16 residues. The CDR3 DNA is TGTGCCAGCAGTCCAACAACAGGGTTCAGTAATTCACCCCTCCACTTT. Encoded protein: CASSPTTGFSNSPLHF.

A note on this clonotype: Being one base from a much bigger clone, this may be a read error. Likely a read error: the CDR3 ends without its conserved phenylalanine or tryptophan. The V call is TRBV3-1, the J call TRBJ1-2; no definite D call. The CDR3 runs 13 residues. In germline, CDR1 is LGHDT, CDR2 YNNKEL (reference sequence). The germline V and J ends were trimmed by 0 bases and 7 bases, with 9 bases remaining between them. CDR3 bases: TGTGCCAGCAGCCAAGACGCCGGGGTTGGCTACACCTCC. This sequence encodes CASSQDAGVGYTS.

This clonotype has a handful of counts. The CDR3 DNA sequence: TGTGCCAGCAGTGACCTAGAGGGAAGGGTTTACAATGAGCAGTTCTTC. This sequence encodes CASSDLEGRVYNEQFF. This sequence joins TRBV25-1 and TRBJ2-1; a weak D match, TRBD2 (5 bases). Trimming removed 3 bases at V and 4 bases at J, with 16 bases between. Germline V gives CDR1 MGHDK, CDR2 SYGVNS. The CDR3 sequence is 16 residues long.

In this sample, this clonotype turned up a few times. The chain's CDR3 is CASSLLAAYEQYF. The DNA of the CDR3 is TGTGCCAGCAGTCTTCTAGCGGCCTACGAGCAGTACTTC. This chain joins TRBV2 and TRBJ2-7; 7 nucleotides line up with TRBD2. Germline V CDR1 and CDR2: SNHLY, FYNNEI. This CDR3 is 13 amino acids long. V dropped 5 bases and J dropped 2; count of bases not matched to a gene: 3.

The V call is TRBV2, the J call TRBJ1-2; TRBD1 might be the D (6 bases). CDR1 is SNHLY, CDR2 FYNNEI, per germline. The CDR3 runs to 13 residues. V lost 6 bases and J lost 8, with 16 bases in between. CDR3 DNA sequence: TGTGCCAGCAGGATGGGGGGCCTATTAGGCTACACCTTC. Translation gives CASRMGGLLGYTF.

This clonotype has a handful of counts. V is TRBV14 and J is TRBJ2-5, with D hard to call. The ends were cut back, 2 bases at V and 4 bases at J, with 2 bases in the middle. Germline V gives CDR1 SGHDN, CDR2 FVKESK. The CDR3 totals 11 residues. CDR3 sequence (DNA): TGTGCCAGCAGCCAACGAGAGACCCAGTACTTC. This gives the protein CASSQRETQYF.

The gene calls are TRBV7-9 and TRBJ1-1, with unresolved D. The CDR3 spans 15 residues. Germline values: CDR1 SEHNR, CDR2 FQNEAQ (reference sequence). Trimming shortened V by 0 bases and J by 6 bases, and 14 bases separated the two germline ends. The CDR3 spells CASSLAAPMGAEAFF. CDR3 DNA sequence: TGTGCCAGCAGCTTAGCGGCTCCTATGGGCGCTGAAGCTTTCTTT.

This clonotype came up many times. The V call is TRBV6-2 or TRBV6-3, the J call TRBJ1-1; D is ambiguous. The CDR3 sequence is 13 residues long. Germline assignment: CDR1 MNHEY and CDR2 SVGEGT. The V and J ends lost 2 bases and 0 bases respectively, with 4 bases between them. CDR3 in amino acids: CASSYIMNTEAFF. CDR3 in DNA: TGTGCCAGCAGTTACATCATGAACACTGAAGCTTTCTTT.

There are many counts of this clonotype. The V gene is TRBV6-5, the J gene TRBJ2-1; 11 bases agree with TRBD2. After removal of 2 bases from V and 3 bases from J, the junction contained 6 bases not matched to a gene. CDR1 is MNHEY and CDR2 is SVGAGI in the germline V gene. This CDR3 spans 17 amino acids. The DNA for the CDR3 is TGTGCCAGCAGTTACGGGACTAGCGGCTACCGCTACAATGAGCAGTTCTTC. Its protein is CASSYGTSGYRYNEQFF.

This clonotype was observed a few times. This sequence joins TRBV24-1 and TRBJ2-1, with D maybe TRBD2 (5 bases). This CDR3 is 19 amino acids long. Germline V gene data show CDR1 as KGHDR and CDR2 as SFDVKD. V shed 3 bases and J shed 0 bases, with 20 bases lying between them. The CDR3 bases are TGTGCCACCAGTGATCCCATGTCTGTCAGCGGCAGCTCCTACAATGAGCAGTTCTTC. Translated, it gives CATSDPMSVSGSSYNEQFF.

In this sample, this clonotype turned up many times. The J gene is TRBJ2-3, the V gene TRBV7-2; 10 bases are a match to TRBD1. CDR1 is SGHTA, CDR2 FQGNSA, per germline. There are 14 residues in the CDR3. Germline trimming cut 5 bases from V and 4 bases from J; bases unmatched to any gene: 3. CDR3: CASSRDRGADTQYF. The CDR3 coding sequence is TGTGCCAGCAGCCGGGACAGGGGCGCAGATACGCAGTATTTT. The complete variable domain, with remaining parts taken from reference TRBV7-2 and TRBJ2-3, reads GAGVSQSPSNKVTEKGKDVELRCDPISGHTALYWYRQSLGQGLEFLIYFQGNSAPDKSGLPSDRFSAERTGGSVSTLTIQRTQQEDSAVYLCASSRDRGADTQYFGPGTRLTVL.

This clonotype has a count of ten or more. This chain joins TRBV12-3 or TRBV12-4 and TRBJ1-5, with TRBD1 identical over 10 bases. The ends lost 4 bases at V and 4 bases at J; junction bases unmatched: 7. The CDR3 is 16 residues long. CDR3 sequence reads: CASSSQDRGGNQPQHF. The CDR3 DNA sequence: TGTGCCAGCAGTTCCCAGGACAGGGGGGGGAATCAGCCCCAGCATTTT.

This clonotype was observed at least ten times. CDR3 sequence (DNA): TGTGCCAGCAGTGCCATCGACAGGGTACCCTACGAGCAGTACTTC. Encoded protein: CASSAIDRVPYEQYF. The chain couples TRBV25-1 to TRBJ2-7; 7 bases line up with TRBD1. The CDR3 is made up of 15 amino acids. Germline values: CDR1 MGHDK, CDR2 SYGVNS. V trimming: 4 bases; J trimming: 2 bases; junction bases outside the gene matches: 8.

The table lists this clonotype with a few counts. For the CDR3, the DNA is TGCGCCAGCAGCTTGACAGGGTATGGCTACACCTTC. This encodes CASSLTGYGYTF. V usage is TRBV5-1 and J usage is TRBJ1-2, with D possibly matching TRBD1 (6 bases). The V end was cut by 1 base, the J end by 5 bases, with 6 bases between. Per the germline V gene, CDR1 is SGHRS and CDR2 is YFSETQ. This CDR3 has 12 amino acids.

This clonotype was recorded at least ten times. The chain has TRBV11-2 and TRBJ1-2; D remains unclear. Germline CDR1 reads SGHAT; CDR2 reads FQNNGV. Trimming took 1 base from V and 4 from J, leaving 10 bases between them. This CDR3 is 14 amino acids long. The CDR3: CASSLVGGLYGYTF. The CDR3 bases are TGTGCCAGCAGCTTAGTGGGCGGACTCTATGGCTACACCTTC. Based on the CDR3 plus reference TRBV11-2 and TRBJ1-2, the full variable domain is EAGVAQSPRYKIIEKRQSVAFWCNPISGHATLYWYQQILGQGPKLLIQFQNNGVVDDSQLPKDRFSAERLKGVDSTLKIQPAKLEDSAVYLCASSLVGGLYGYTFGSGTRLTVV.

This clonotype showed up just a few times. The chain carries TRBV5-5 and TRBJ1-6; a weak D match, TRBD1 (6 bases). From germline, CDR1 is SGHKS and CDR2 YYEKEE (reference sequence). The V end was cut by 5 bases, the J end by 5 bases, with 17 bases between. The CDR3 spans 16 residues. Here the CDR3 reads CASSRGAGTDNSPLHF. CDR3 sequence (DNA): TGTGCCAGCAGTCGGGGGGCCGGGACGGATAATTCACCCCTCCACTTT.